What follows describes a single TCR beta chain. Germline CDR1 MNHNY, CDR2 SVGAGI (reference sequence). The V and J ends lost 4 bases and 12 bases, in that order; junction bases with no gene match: 10. The CDR3 loop spans 14 amino acids. PCR employed 60 Vbeta and 13 Jbeta primers. Sequencing was performed with immunoSEQ multiplex PCR; in TCRdb, only in-frame clones are kept and a portion is missing. Of roughly 130,000 clones detected, 80% appear once; the ten largest clones hold 2% to 3%. This sample stems from a study of cytomegalovirus exposure and HLA in healthy donors. This clonotype was sampled from a man aged 30 to 45 in good health and CMV-seronegative. The rearrangement joins TRBV6-6 to TRBJ2-5, with 11 bases matching TRBD1. Source material: PBMCs. The CDR3 coding sequence is TGTGCCAGCAGTTTAGGACAGGGGGCCCGCTCGGAGTACTTC. This translates into CASSLGQGARSEYF.